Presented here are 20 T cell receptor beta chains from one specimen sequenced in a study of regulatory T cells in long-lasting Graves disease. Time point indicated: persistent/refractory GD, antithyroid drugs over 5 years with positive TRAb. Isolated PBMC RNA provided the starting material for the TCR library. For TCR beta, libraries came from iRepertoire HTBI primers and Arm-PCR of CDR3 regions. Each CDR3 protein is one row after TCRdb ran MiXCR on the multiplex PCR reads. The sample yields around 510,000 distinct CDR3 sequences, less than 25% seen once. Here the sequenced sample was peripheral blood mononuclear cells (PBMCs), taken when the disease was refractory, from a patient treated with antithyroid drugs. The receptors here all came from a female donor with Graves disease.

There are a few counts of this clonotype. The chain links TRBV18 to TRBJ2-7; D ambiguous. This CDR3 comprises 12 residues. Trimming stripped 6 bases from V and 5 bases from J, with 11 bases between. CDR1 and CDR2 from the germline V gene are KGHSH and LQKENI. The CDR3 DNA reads TGTGCCAGCTCCCCCTGGACCGACGAGCAGTACTTC. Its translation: CASSPWTDEQYF.

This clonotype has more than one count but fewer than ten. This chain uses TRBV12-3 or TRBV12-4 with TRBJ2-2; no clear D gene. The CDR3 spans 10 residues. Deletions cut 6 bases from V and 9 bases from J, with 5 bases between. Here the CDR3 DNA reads TGTGCCAGCAGGCTCAGGGAGCTGTTTTTT. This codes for CASRLRELFF.

CDR3 amino acids: CASSLAVPRYEQYF. DNA of the CDR3: TGTGCCAGCAGCTTAGCAGTCCCGCGCTACGAGCAGTACTTC. The chain carries TRBV7-9 and TRBJ2-7; unclear D gene. This CDR3 has 14 residues. V was cut by 0 bases and J by 3 bases, with 9 bases left in between. Germline assignment: CDR1 SEHNR and CDR2 FQNEAQ (reference sequence).

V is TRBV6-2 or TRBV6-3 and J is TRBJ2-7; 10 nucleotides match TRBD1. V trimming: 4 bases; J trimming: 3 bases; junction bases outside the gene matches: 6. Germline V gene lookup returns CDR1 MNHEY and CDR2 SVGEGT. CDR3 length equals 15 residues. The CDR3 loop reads CASSLKGQGLYEQYF. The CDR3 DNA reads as TGTGCCAGCAGTTTAAAGGGACAGGGGCTCTACGAGCAGTACTTC.

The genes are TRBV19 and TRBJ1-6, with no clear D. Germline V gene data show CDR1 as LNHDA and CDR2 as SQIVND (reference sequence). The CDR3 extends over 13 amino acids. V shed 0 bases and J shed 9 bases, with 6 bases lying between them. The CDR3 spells CASSIERGSPLHF. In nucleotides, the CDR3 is TGTGCCAGTAGTATAGAGCGGGGTTCACCCCTCCACTTT.

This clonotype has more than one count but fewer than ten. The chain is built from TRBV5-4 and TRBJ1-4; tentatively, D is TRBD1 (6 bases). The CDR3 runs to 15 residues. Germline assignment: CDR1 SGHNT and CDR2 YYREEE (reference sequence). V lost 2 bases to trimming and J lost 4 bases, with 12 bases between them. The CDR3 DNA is TGTGCCAGCAGCTTTTGGGGGGGCCGTAATGAAAAACTGTTTTTT. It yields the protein CASSFWGGRNEKLFF.

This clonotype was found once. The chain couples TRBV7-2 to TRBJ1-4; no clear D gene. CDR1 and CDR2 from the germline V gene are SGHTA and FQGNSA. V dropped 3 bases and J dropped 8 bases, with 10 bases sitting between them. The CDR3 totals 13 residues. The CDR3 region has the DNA TGTGCCAGCAGCTTTTCGCTTGCCGAAAAACTGTTTTTT. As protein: CASSFSLAEKLFF. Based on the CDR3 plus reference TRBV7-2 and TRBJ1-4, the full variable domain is GAGVSQSPSNKVTEKGKDVELRCDPISGHTALYWYRQSLGQGLEFLIYFQGNSAPDKSGLPSDRFSAERTGGSVSTLTIQRTQQEDSAVYLCASSFSLAEKLFFGSGTQLSVL.

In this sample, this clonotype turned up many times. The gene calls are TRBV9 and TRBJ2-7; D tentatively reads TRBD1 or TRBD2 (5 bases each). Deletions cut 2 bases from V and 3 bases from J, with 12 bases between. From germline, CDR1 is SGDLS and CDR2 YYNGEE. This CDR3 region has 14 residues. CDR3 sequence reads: CASSVWDDDYEQYF. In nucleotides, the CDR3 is TGTGCCAGCAGCGTGTGGGACGATGACTACGAGCAGTACTTC.

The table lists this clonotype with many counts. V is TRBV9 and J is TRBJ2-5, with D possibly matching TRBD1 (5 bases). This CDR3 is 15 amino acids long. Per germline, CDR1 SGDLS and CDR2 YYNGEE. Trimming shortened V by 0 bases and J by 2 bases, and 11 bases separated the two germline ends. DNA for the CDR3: TGTGCCAGCAGCGTAGATGGACACCTGCAAGAGACCCAGTACTTC. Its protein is CASSVDGHLQETQYF.

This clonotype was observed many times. Here the CDR3 reads CASSNRQDGYTF. The DNA for the CDR3 is TGTGCCAGCAGTAACCGACAAGATGGCTACACCTTC. The rearrangement joins TRBV28 to TRBJ1-2; D is unresolved. Looked up from germline, CDR1 is MDHEN and CDR2 is SYDVKM. Between the trimmed V and J ends, which lost 5 bases and 6 bases, there was a span of 10 bases. The CDR3 extends over 12 amino acids.

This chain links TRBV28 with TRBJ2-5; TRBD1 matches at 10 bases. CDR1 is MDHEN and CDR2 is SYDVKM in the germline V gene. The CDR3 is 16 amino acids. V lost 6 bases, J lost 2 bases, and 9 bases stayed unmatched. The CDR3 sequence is CASRLRTGGYQETQYF. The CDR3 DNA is TGTGCCAGCAGACTCCGGACAGGGGGTTATCAAGAGACCCAGTACTTC.

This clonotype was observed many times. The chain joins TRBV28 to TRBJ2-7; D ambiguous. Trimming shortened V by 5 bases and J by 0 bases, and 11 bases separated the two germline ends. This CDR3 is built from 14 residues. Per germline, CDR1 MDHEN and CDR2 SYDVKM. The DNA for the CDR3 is TGTGCCAGCAGTCCGGGTACTGACTCCTACGAGCAGTACTTC. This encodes CASSPGTDSYEQYF.

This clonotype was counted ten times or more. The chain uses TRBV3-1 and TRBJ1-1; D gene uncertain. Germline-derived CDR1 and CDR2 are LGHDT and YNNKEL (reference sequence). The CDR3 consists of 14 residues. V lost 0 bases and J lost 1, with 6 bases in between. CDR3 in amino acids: CASSQDLKNTEAFF. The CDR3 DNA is TGTGCCAGCAGCCAAGATTTGAAGAACACTGAAGCTTTCTTT.

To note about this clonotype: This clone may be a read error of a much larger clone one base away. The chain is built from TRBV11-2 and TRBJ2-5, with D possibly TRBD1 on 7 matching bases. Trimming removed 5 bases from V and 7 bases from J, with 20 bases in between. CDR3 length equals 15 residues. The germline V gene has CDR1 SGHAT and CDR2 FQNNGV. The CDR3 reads CASSALGGGRGTQYF. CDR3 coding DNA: TGTGCCAGCAGCGCCCTCGGAGGGGGCAGGGGGACCCAGTACTTC.

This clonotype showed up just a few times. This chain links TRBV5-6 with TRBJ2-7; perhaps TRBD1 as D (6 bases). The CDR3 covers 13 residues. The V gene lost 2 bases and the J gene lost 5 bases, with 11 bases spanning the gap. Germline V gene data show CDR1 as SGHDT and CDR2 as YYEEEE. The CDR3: CASSLVRGNEQYF. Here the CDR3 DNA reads TGTGCCAGCAGCTTAGTGAGGGGGAACGAGCAGTACTTC. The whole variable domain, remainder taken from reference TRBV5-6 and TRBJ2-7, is DAGVTQSPTHLIKTRGQQVTLRCSPKSGHDTVSWYQQALGQGPQFIFQYYEEEERQRGNFPDRFSGHQFPNYSSELNVNALLLGDSALYLCASSLVRGNEQYFGPGTRLTVT.

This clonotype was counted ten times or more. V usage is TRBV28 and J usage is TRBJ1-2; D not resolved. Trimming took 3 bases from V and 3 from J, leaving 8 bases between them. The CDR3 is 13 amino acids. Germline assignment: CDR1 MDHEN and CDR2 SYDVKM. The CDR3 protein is CASSLNRDYGYTF. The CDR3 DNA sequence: TGTGCCAGCAGTTTGAACCGGGACTATGGCTACACCTTC.

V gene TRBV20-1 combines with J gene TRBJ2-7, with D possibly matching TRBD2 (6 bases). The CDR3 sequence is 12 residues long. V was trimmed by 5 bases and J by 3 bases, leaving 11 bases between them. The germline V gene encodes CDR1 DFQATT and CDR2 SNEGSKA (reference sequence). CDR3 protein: CSAPPSDYEQYF. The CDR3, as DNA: TGCAGTGCTCCACCTAGCGACTACGAGCAGTACTTC.

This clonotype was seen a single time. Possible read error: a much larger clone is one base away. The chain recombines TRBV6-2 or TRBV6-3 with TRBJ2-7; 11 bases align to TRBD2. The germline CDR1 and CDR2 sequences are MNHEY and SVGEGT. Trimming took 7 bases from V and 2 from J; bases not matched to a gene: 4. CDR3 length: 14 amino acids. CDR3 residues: CASTATSGTYEQYF. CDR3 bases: TGTGCCAGCACCGCGACTAGCGGGACCTACGAGCAGTACTTC.

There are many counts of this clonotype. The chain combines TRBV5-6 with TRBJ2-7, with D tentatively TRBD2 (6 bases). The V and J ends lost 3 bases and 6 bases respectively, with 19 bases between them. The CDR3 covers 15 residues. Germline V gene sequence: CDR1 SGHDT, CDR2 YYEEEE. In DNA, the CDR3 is TGTGCCAGCAGCTCGACCTGGACGGGAGAAGGCGAGCAGTACTTC. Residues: CASSSTWTGEGEQYF.

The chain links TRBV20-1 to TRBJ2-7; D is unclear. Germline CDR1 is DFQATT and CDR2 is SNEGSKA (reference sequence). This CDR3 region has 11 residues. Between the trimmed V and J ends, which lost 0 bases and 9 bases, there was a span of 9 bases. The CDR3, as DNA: TGCAGTGCTAGAGATCAACACGTGCAGTACTTC. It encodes CSARDQHVQYF.